The 14 T cell receptor beta chains presented below share a single source sample, sequenced in a study of blood T cell repertoires in COVID-19. Profiling relied on immunoSEQ multiplex PCR, and the TCRdb table lists in-frame clones only, not all of them. The data show a few hundred thousand clones, 80% to 90% seen once. The sequencing input was peripheral blood. The receptors originated from a woman older than 75 with acute or convalescent COVID-19.

This clone turned up a few times. The rearrangement links TRBV12-5 to TRBJ1-5; D is uncertain. The CDR3 runs 17 residues. From germline, CDR1 is LGHNT and CDR2 FRNRAP. V was shortened by 4 bases and J by 1 base, with 17 bases between the two germline ends. CDR3 loop: CASGSLLAGLSNQPQHF. CDR3 DNA sequence: TGTGCTAGTGGTTCTCTCCTGGCAGGTCTGAGCAATCAGCCCCAGCATTTT.

The chain's CDR3 is CASSLDLGAGGDTQYF. CDR3 DNA sequence: TGCGCCAGCAGCTTGGATTTGGGGGCCGGGGGGGATACGCAGTATTTT. The chain uses TRBV5-1 and TRBJ2-3; tentative D call: TRBD2 (7 bases). V was shortened by 0 bases and J by 6 bases, with 17 bases between the two germline ends. Germline V gene sequence: CDR1 SGHRS, CDR2 YFSETQ. The CDR3 extends over 16 amino acids.

The V call is TRBV4-3, the J call TRBJ1-1; D might be TRBD1 (5 bases). The germline V gene encodes CDR1 LGHNA and CDR2 YSLEER. The ends were cut back, 4 bases at V and 1 base at J, with 10 bases in the middle. The CDR3 sequence is 14 residues long. The CDR3: CASSLQGWNTEAFF. The CDR3 DNA follows: TGCGCCAGCAGCCTGCAGGGATGGAACACTGAAGCTTTCTTT.

This sequence joins TRBV4-3 and TRBJ2-1; 10 bases match TRBD2. V shed 1 base, J shed 9 bases, and the junction held 3 bases outside the gene matches. CDR1 LGHNA and CDR2 YSLEER come from the germline V gene. CDR3 size: 14 residues. CDR3 sequence reads: CASSQALAGVEQFF. The CDR3 coding sequence is TGCGCCAGCAGCCAAGCTCTAGCGGGGGTTGAGCAGTTCTTC.

The chain joins TRBV28 to TRBJ2-7; 10 bases are a match to TRBD2. V dropped 4 bases and J dropped 2; count of bases not matched to a gene: 14. The CDR3 is 18 residues long. Germline V lookup: CDR1 MDHEN, CDR2 SYDVKM. CDR3 DNA: TGTGCCAGCAGTTATCGGGCCACTCTAGCGGGAGCAACCTACGAGCAGTACTTC. This codes for CASSYRATLAGATYEQYF.

This chain joins TRBV4-2 and TRBJ2-7; 9 positions agree with TRBD1. Trimming at V came to 0 bases and at J to 3 bases, leaving 3 bases not matched to a gene. There are 15 residues in the CDR3. The germline V gene has CDR1 LGHNA and CDR2 YNFKEQ. CDR3 sequence reads: CASSQDRQGVYEQYF. In DNA, the CDR3 is TGTGCCAGCAGCCAAGATAGACAGGGGGTCTACGAGCAGTACTTC.

This chain uses TRBV7-2 with TRBJ2-7; 7 positions match TRBD1. J lost 3 bases, V lost 1 base, and 9 bases had no gene match. The CDR3 contains 16 residues. Germline assignment: CDR1 SGHTA and CDR2 FQGNSA. The CDR3 DNA is TGTGCCAGCAGCTTAGATTCGACAGGGCTTTTCTACGAGCAGTACTTC. This gives the protein CASSLDSTGLFYEQYF.

V gene TRBV18 combines with J gene TRBJ2-5; 10 bases align to TRBD2. The J segment lost 3 bases and the V segment lost 4 bases, leaving 11 bases of the junction unmatched. Germline-derived CDR1 and CDR2 are KGHSH and LQKENI. The CDR3 runs 17 residues. The CDR3 here is CASSLRVDTSGEETQYF. CDR3 DNA: TGTGCCAGCTCACTCAGAGTTGACACTAGCGGGGAAGAGACCCAGTACTTC.

V and J are TRBV20-1 and TRBJ1-1; unclear D gene. V was trimmed by 6 bases and J by 1 base, leaving 6 bases between them. Germline loops: CDR1 DFQATT, CDR2 SNEGSKA (reference sequence). The CDR3 loop spans 11 amino acids. CDR3 sequence reads: CSALRNTEAFF. The CDR3 DNA is TGCAGTGCCCTGAGGAACACTGAAGCTTTCTTT.

The rearrangement uses TRBV10-3 and TRBJ2-2; 12 nucleotides agree with TRBD2. This CDR3 is built from 17 residues. Looked up from germline, CDR1 is ENHRY and CDR2 is SYGVKD. The V segment lost 3 bases and the J segment 6 bases; nucleotides outside the gene matches: 8. Here the CDR3 reads CAISENLGLAGPGELFF. The CDR3 DNA reads as TGTGCCATCAGTGAAAATTTGGGACTAGCGGGTCCCGGGGAGCTGTTTTTT.

This sequence joins TRBV29-1 and TRBJ2-4; D is ambiguous. The V and J ends lost 0 bases and 8 bases respectively, with 11 bases between them. The CDR3 has 13 residues. Germline V CDR1 and CDR2: SQVTM, ANQGSEA. The CDR3 sequence is CSVEERNGDIQYF. The CDR3 nucleotides read TGCAGCGTTGAAGAACGCAATGGAGACATTCAGTACTTC.

This chain joins TRBV3-1 (or the pseudogene TRBV3-2) and TRBJ2-3, with a weak D call TRBD1 (5 bases). The ends were cut back, 0 bases at V and 1 base at J, with 11 bases in the middle. The germline gives CDR1 LGHDT, CDR2 YNNKEL (reference sequence). This CDR3 comprises 16 residues. DNA for the CDR3: TGTGCCAGCAGCCAAGAAATAGGGGCTGGCACAGATACGCAGTATTTT. It is translated as CASSQEIGAGTDTQYF.

The rearrangement uses TRBV7-2 and TRBJ2-5; 8 bases line up with TRBD1. The germline V gene encodes CDR1 SGHTA and CDR2 FQGNSA. J was trimmed by 5 bases and V by 3 bases; bases with no gene match: 8. This CDR3 comprises 15 residues. The CDR3 reads CASSFTGGGGETQYF. CDR3 coding DNA: TGTGCCAGCAGCTTTACAGGGGGAGGAGGGGAGACCCAGTACTTC.

This chain uses TRBV9 with TRBJ1-2; no firm D call. Germline CDR1 is SGDLS and CDR2 is YYNGEE. Trimming shortened V by 3 bases and J by 4 bases, and 13 bases separated the two germline ends. The CDR3 consists of 14 residues. The CDR3 sequence is CASSGHGQVYGYTF. CDR3 coding DNA: TGTGCCAGCAGCGGTCATGGGCAGGTCTATGGCTACACCTTC.